The 3 T cell receptor beta chains below were found in one sample sequenced in a study of T cell responses to AZD1222 COVID-19 vaccine. Sequenced by immunoSEQ multiplex PCR; TCRdb stores in-frame clones only, minus some. The sample contains some 110,000 clones, more than 65% of which appear only once. The sequenced sample was peripheral blood, obtained on day 0 of AZD1222 vaccination. These receptors were taken from an adult in good health.

The chain couples TRBV6-2 or TRBV6-3 to TRBJ2-4; no clear D gene. The CDR3 has 15 residues. Germline V gives CDR1 MNHEY, CDR2 SVGEGT. V dropped 6 bases and J dropped 6 bases, with 18 bases sitting between them. CDR3 sequence reads: CASSHRAGVPNIQYF. CDR3 DNA sequence: TGTGCCAGCAGCCACCGGGCCGGCGTCCCAAACATTCAGTACTTC.

The rearrangement uses TRBV2 and TRBJ1-5; D not resolved. Germline lookup yields CDR1 SNHLY and CDR2 FYNNEI. This CDR3 comprises 13 residues. V was pared by 6 bases and J by 10 bases, with 16 bases between. CDR3 DNA sequence: TGTGCCAGCAGACCATTAGGTGTTCAACCCCAGCATTTT. As protein: CASRPLGVQPQHF. Based on the CDR3 plus reference TRBV2 and TRBJ1-5, the full variable domain is EPEVTQTPSHQVTQMGQEVILRCVPISNHLYFYWYRQILGQKVEFLVSFYNNEISEKSEIFDDQFSVERPDGSNFTLKIRSTKLEDSAMYFCASRPLGVQPQHFGDGTRLSIL.

The chain uses TRBV28 and TRBJ2-7; TRBD1 aligns across 7 bases. The junction had 5 bases not matched to a gene; V was cut back by 8 bases and J by 1 base. CDR3 size: 13 residues. CDR1 MDHEN and CDR2 SYDVKM come from the germline V gene. CDR3 sequence reads: CASGPGQSYEQYF. DNA of the CDR3: TGTGCCAGCGGTCCGGGACAGTCCTACGAGCAGTACTTC.